The 9 T cell receptor beta chains below all came from one sample that was sequenced in a study of immune cell composition in non-small cell lung cancer. Measured with immunoSEQ multiplex PCR; TCRdb has only the in-frame clones, and not every one. The sample holds more than 4,000 clones, approximately 72% seen once. Normal lung was taken at the farthest possible site, at least 3 cm from tumour. The sequenced material came from non-adjacent lung tissue. The receptors originated from a human donor with non-small cell lung cancer.

The chain has TRBV5-1 and TRBJ1-4; 8 nucleotides match TRBD1. The germline V gene has CDR1 SGHRS and CDR2 YFSETQ. The CDR3 has 18 amino acids. J was trimmed by 4 bases and V by 2 bases; bases with no gene match: 13. The CDR3 is CASSLGQGGRLYNEKLFF. The CDR3 DNA reads as TGCGCCAGCAGCTTAGGACAGGGAGGAAGACTATATAATGAAAAACTGTTTTTT.

The rearrangement uses TRBV7-2 and TRBJ2-3; TRBD1 agrees at 9 bases. The germline V gene encodes CDR1 SGHTA and CDR2 FQGNSA. The ends lost 6 bases at V and 4 bases at J; junction bases unmatched: 5. The CDR3 covers 14 residues. This chain's CDR3 is CASSPGQGSDTQYF. The CDR3 DNA reads as TGTGCCAGCAGTCCGGGACAGGGTTCAGATACGCAGTATTTT.

This clone was counted only a few times. The J gene is TRBJ2-3, the V gene TRBV5-4; no clear D. CDR1 and CDR2 from the germline V gene are SGHNT and YYREEE (reference sequence). The V end was cut by 4 bases, the J end by 6 bases, with 12 bases between. This CDR3 comprises 13 residues. The CDR3 nucleotides read TGTGCCAGCAGCCCCCGAGAGTCGGATACGCAGTATTTT. Its protein is CASSPRESDTQYF.

In DNA, the CDR3 is TGTGCCAGCAGCTTAATCGGCGGCTCCTACGAGCAGTACTTC. It is translated as CASSLIGGSYEQYF. The rearrangement joins TRBV7-8 to TRBJ2-7, with unresolved D. Per germline, CDR1 SGHVS and CDR2 FQNEAQ. The CDR3 length is 14 residues. The V and J ends lost 2 bases and 0 bases respectively, with 8 bases between them.

This clone was picked up a small number of times. The chain uses TRBV11-2 and TRBJ2-7; 9 bases match TRBD1. This CDR3 is built from 15 residues. The germline V gene encodes CDR1 SGHAT and CDR2 FQNNGV. The ends lost 4 bases at V and 6 bases at J; junction bases unmatched: 10. CDR3 in amino acids: CASSSGDREGVEQYF. The CDR3, as DNA: TGTGCCAGCAGCTCAGGGGACAGGGAAGGTGTCGAGCAGTACTTC.

This chain connects TRBV5-1 to TRBJ1-2; no definite D call. Germline values: CDR1 SGHRS, CDR2 YFSETQ. This CDR3 has 11 amino acids. V lost 5 bases, J lost 8 bases, and 10 bases lay in between. DNA for the CDR3: TGCGCCAGCAGAGCGGACGGGGGCTACACCTTC. Its translation: CASRADGGYTF.

The chain employs TRBV7-8 and TRBJ2-7; TRBD1 might be the D (5 bases). V was clipped by 5 bases and J by 6 bases, with 14 bases between them. In germline, CDR1 is SGHVS, CDR2 FQNEAQ. This CDR3 contains 13 residues. This chain's CDR3 is CASSAVGAFEQYF. CDR3 sequence (DNA): TGTGCCAGCAGCGCCGTAGGGGCTTTCGAGCAGTACTTC.

J is TRBJ1-1 and V is TRBV7-9; D is possibly TRBD1 (6 bases). Germline CDR1 SEHNR, CDR2 FQNEAQ (reference sequence). Trimming cost V 5 bases and J 2 bases, with 12 bases left between them. The CDR3 consists of 14 residues. CDR3 coding DNA: TGTGCCAGCAGCCCGGACAGAACAAACACTGAAGCTTTCTTT. Translated, it gives CASSPDRTNTEAFF.

The V gene is TRBV27, the J gene TRBJ2-7, with D unresolved. This CDR3 region has 13 residues. V dropped 6 bases and J dropped 5 bases, with 14 bases sitting between them. CDR1 is MNHEY and CDR2 is SMNVEV in the germline V gene (reference sequence). The CDR3 reads CASSPVLGHEQYF. For the CDR3, the DNA is TGTGCCAGCAGCCCGGTGCTTGGTCACGAGCAGTACTTC.